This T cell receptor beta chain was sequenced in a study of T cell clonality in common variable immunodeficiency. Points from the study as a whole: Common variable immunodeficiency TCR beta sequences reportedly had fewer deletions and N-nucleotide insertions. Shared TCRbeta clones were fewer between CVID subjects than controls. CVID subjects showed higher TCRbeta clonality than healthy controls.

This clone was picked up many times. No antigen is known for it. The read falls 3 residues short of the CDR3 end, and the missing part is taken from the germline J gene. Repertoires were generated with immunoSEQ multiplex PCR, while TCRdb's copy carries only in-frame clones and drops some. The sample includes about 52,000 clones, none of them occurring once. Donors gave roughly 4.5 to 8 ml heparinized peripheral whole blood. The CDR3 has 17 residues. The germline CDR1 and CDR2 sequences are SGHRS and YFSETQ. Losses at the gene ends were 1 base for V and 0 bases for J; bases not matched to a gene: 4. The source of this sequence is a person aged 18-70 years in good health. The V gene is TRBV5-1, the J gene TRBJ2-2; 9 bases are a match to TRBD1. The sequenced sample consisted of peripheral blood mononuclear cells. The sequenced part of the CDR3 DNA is TGCGCCAGCAGCTTGACAGGGGGCAGCGCGAACACCGGGGAG. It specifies CASSLTGGSANTGE. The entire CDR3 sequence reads CASSLTGGSANTGELFF.